This TCR beta chain was retrieved from a study of T cell repertoires in cytomegalovirus infection (dated by TCRdb to between 2018 and 2020). The study in broad terms: The peptide stimulations were aimed at well-studied HLA-B-restricted epitopes as well as recently identified HLA-C-restricted CMV epitopes, whose presentation resists viral immunomodulation. Donor HLA type was relevant to the analysis, as public TCR beta signatures indicated carriage of CMV infection together with the matching HLA type. Broad study findings and their caveats: Cumulative frequency of public TCR beta family members discriminated carriers of CMV infection plus the relevant HLA type in this cohort and an independent 352-donor cohort. In the ex vivo response, HLA-C-restricted CMV-specific TCR beta clonotypes were dominant, and in two of eight donors the single most frequent clonotype came from this HLA-C-restricted group.

The instrument was an Illumina HiSeq 1500. Using fastp trimming at Q25 and MiXCR clonotype assembly, TCRdb reanalyzed the public sequencing data and kept in-frame beta chains. A single entry per CDR3 protein holds the most common genes and DNA from its merged rows. This sample gives roughly 46,000 distinct CDR3 sequences in total; roughly a fifth of them show up just once. Of the sample, roughly 50% is held by the ten largest clones. This clonotype occurred a few times. Its antigen is currently not known. Base qualities are missing; no much larger clone stands one base away. Interpreted using the paper, the treatment or condition label stands for: in vitro stimulation with specific CMV peptide epitopes to enrich CMV-specific T cells. V is pared back by 2 bases and J by 7 bases, with 24 bases lying between the germline termini. Reading the germline V gene gives CDR1 MNHEY and CDR2 SVGEGT. The CDR3 covers 18 residues, taking in both the cysteine and the phenylalanine. The kept DNA is CDR3 alone, 54 bases in frame from the first base.

The chain was built from TRBV6-2 or TRBV6-3 and TRBJ2-1; the D gene is not confidently resolved. This specimen was CD8+ T cells from cultured PBMCs, taken from culture after CMV antigen stimulation. The sequence derives from a human donor in good health (CMV status not recorded). Some clones in this sample may be carry-over from other donors' samples. The encoded CDR3 is CASSYPRLGGTGLNEQFF. The nucleotides read TGTGCCAGCAGTTACCCCCGGCTGGGCGGCACCGGCTTAAATGAGCAGTTCTTC.